The clone carrying this T cell receptor beta chain came up a few times. With 3 bases removed from V and 0 bases from J, the gap between germline ends came to 11 bases. The germline CDR1 and CDR2 sequences are ENHRY and SYGVKD. This CDR3 is built from 15 residues. The sample is drawn from a study of T cells in Graves' hyperthyroidism and ophthalmopathy. Study information: Prior to any treatment, at the point of initial diagnosis, peripheral blood was collected.

Amplified TCR beta CDR3 regions derived from RNA transcripts. First-round RT-PCR with HTBI primers amplified the TCR CDR3 region. Each CDR3 protein gets one entry after TCRdb re-called the multiplex PCR reads with MiXCR. The repertoire includes 400,000 to 500,000 distinct CDR3 sequences, roughly an eighth of them detected once, and 5% to 6% sits in the top ten. Patients aged 18 to 65 had newly diagnosed hyperthyroidism lasting under 2 months. The origin of this receptor is a woman between 18 and 30 years old with Graves' hyperthyroidism. Sequences were obtained from blood. V and J are TRBV10-3 and TRBJ1-1; no definite D call. CDR3 DNA sequence: TGTGCCATCAGTGAAGGGCAGAATATGAACACTGAAGCTTTCTTT. Its translation: CAISEGQNMNTEAFF.